One sample yielded the 11 T cell receptor beta chains listed below, sequenced in a study of blood T cell repertoires in COVID-19. TCRdb keeps only in-frame clones here, not all; method: immunoSEQ multiplex PCR. Of under 250,000 clones in the sample, approximately 80% are singletons; the top ten hold roughly 1.3%. The sequenced sample was PBMCs or T cells enriched from blood (not recorded which). These receptors were obtained from a woman in her thirties or forties with acute COVID-19.

The CDR3 DNA sequence: TGCGCCAGCAGCACAACCACGGGACTAGATGATGCGGATACGCAGTATTTT. Translation gives CASSTTTGLDDADTQYF. This chain connects TRBV5-1 to TRBJ2-3; 8 bases are a match to TRBD2. Germline trimming cut 4 bases from V and 6 bases from J; bases unmatched to any gene: 16. The CDR3 contains 17 residues. CDR1 and CDR2 from the germline V gene are SGHRS and YFSETQ.

V gene TRBV3-1 (or the pseudogene TRBV3-2) combines with J gene TRBJ2-7; maybe TRBD1 (5 bases). Germline V lookup: CDR1 LGHDT, CDR2 YNNKEL (reference sequence). The CDR3 sequence is 14 residues long. V was pared by 4 bases and J by 6 bases, with 16 bases between. CDR3 DNA sequence: TGTGCCAGCAGCCCCAAAAGTGGGCAGGGCGAGCAGTACTTC. Its protein product is CASSPKSGQGEQYF.

This clone is a singleton in its sample. The chain has TRBV5-3 and TRBJ1-3; no clear D. TRBV5-3 is an ORF, with its function uncertain. This CDR3 comprises 14 residues. Trimming shortened V by 4 bases and J by 0 bases, and 8 bases separated the two germline ends. The CDR3 here is CARSPGSSGNTIYF. Written as DNA, the CDR3 is TGTGCCAGAAGCCCCGGGTCCTCTGGAAACACCATATATTTT.

This chain connects TRBV4-3 to TRBJ1-6, with D unclear. The germline V gene has CDR1 LGHNA and CDR2 YSLEER. The CDR3 consists of 13 residues. The germline V and J ends were trimmed by 4 bases and 9 bases, with 10 bases remaining between them. CDR3 DNA sequence: TGCGCCAGCAGCCCGAGCGGTGTTTCACCCCTCCACTTT. It is translated as CASSPSGVSPLHF.

The CDR3 sequence: CASSVGRGTTSGSTSYNEQFF. The CDR3 DNA is TGTGCCAGCAGCGTAGGGAGGGGGACTACTAGCGGGAGCACCTCCTACAATGAGCAGTTCTTC. The gene calls are TRBV9 and TRBJ2-1; 11 bases line up with TRBD2. Germline lookup yields CDR1 SGDLS and CDR2 YYNGEE. This CDR3 region has 21 residues. The V gene end was trimmed by 0 bases and the J gene end by 0 bases; junction bases not matched to a gene: 14.

This rearrangement joins TRBV2 to TRBJ2-6, with D perhaps TRBD2 (5 bases). V dropped 7 bases and J dropped 1 base, with 11 bases sitting between them. Germline V lookup: CDR1 SNHLY, CDR2 FYNNEI. This CDR3 contains 15 residues. CDR3 DNA: TGTGCCAGCACCCTGGACTTTTCTGGGGCCAACGTCCTGACTTTC. Encoded protein: CASTLDFSGANVLTF.

Here the CDR3 reads CASSPSGGGNTEAFF. The CDR3, as DNA: TGTGCCAGCAGCCCCTCGGGGGGGGGCAACACTGAAGCTTTCTTT. The genes are TRBV9 and TRBJ1-1, with D perhaps matching TRBD1 (6 bases). Germline lookup yields CDR1 SGDLS and CDR2 YYNGEE. The CDR3 length is 15 residues. With 4 bases removed from V and 2 bases from J, the gap between germline ends came to 15 bases.

V usage is TRBV28 and J usage is TRBJ1-5; TRBD1 is a possible D gene (5 bases). CDR1 and CDR2 from the germline V gene are MDHEN and SYDVKM. The V end was cut by 7 bases, the J end by 3 bases, with 7 bases between. This CDR3 region has 12 residues. CDR3 region: CASTGLNQPQHF. The CDR3, as DNA: TGTGCCAGCACGGGACTCAATCAGCCCCAGCATTTT.

The chain combines TRBV29-1 with TRBJ1-1, with 8 bases lining up with TRBD1. V dropped 6 bases and J dropped 0; count of bases not matched to a gene: 9. This CDR3 region has 15 residues. In germline, CDR1 is SQVTM, CDR2 ANQGSEA. CDR3 amino acids: CSVDIGQGLNTEAFF. In DNA form, the CDR3 reads TGCAGCGTAGATATCGGACAGGGACTGAACACTGAAGCTTTCTTT.

The genes are TRBV4-2 and TRBJ1-1, with D maybe TRBD1 (5 bases). CDR1 LGHNA and CDR2 YNFKEQ come from the germline V gene. The CDR3 consists of 14 residues. V lost 4 bases and J lost 3, with 12 bases in between. In nucleotides, the CDR3 is TGTGCCAGCAGCCGAGAACAGGTCGACACTGAAGCTTTCTTT. This translates into CASSREQVDTEAFF.

V usage is TRBV28 and J usage is TRBJ1-4; perhaps TRBD1 as D (6 bases). V was shortened by 5 bases and J by 0 bases, with 16 bases between the two germline ends. Germline values: CDR1 MDHEN, CDR2 SYDVKM. The CDR3 has 17 residues. This CDR3 is CASSPDYGTTTNEKLFF. The CDR3 region has the DNA TGTGCCAGCAGTCCCGATTACGGGACAACAACTAATGAAAAACTGTTTTTT.